Here is one T cell receptor beta chain with its context. TCRdb's table, derived via immunoSEQ multiplex PCR, lists solely in-frame clones and lacks some. The profile shows 75,000 to 95,000 clones, about nine tenths of them singletons. The data derive from a study of control samples from healthy donors and cancer patients. The germline V and J ends were trimmed by 1 base and 6 bases, with 18 bases remaining between them. Germline CDR1 is MGHRA and CDR2 is YSYEKL. The CDR3 contains 16 residues. The sequenced material came from blood. The chain employs TRBV4-1 and TRBJ1-2, with D unclear. The clonotype originates from a woman aged 18-30 years in good health. The DNA of the CDR3 is TGCGCCAGCAGCCAAGGTCGAGCGAGGGAAGAGGATGGCTACACCTTC. It encodes CASSQGRAREEDGYTF.